The 20 T cell receptor beta chains below all came from one sample that was sequenced in a study of shared clonotypes between healthy human individuals. Sequenced by immunoSEQ multiplex PCR; TCRdb stores in-frame clones only, minus some. The data hold millions of clones, with approximately 94% observed a single time. The material sequenced was naive CD4+ T cells sorted from blood. Subset indicated: CD45RA+ positively selected. The source is a man between 18 and 29 years old in good health.

J is TRBJ2-3 and V is TRBV11-3; D is possibly TRBD2 (5 bases). The CDR3 has 14 residues. Germline V gene data show CDR1 as SGHNT and CDR2 as YENEEA. V was pared by 2 bases and J by 4 bases, with 10 bases between. The CDR3: CASSLNLAADTQYF. CDR3 sequence (DNA): TGTGCCAGCAGCTTAAACCTAGCCGCAGATACGCAGTATTTT.

In its sample, this clone was seen once. The V call is TRBV19, the J call TRBJ2-1; TRBD2 agrees at 12 bases. CDR3 length: 18 residues. Trimming cost V 3 bases and J 8 bases; bases outside gene matches: 14. Germline CDR1 reads LNHDA; CDR2 reads SQIVND (reference sequence). The CDR3 spells CASSMSISSGGVKDEQFF. In DNA, the CDR3 is TGTGCCAGTAGTATGTCTATCTCTAGCGGGGGGGTGAAGGATGAGCAGTTCTTC.

The chain joins TRBV30 to TRBJ2-7; maybe TRBD2 (6 bases). From germline, CDR1 is GTSNPN and CDR2 SVGIG (reference sequence). The CDR3 contains 14 residues. V lost 4 bases, J lost 0 bases, and 13 bases lay in between. CDR3: CAWTGVNSSYEQYF. CDR3 bases: TGTGCCTGGACGGGGGTCAATTCCTCCTACGAGCAGTACTTC. The full variable domain, rest sourced from reference TRBV30 and TRBJ2-7, is SQTIHQWPATLVQPVGSPLSLECTVEGTSNPNLYWYRQAAGRGLQLLFYSVGIGQISSEVPQNLSASRPQDRQFILSSKKLLLSDSGFYLCAWTGVNSSYEQYFGPGTRLTVT.

V is TRBV11-2 and J is TRBJ2-5; unclear D gene. The CDR3 is made up of 16 amino acids. V was clipped by 1 base and J by 1 base, with 13 bases between them. Germline V lookup: CDR1 SGHAT, CDR2 FQNNGV. The CDR3 sequence: CASSLGVKGSQETQYF. The CDR3 region has the DNA TGTGCCAGCAGCTTAGGAGTCAAGGGTTCCCAAGAGACCCAGTACTTC.

This clone showed up just a few times. The sample holds other DNA sequences that translate to the same CDR3. The chain combines TRBV2 with TRBJ1-1; TRBD1 aligns across 8 bases. The J segment lost 4 bases and the V segment lost 2 bases, leaving 3 bases of the junction unmatched. The CDR3 spans 14 residues. CDR1 is SNHLY and CDR2 is FYNNEI in the germline V gene. CDR3 bases: TGTGCCAGCAGTGAACAGGGGGCGGGCACTGAAGCTTTCTTT. Protein: CASSEQGAGTEAFF.

The V call is TRBV4-1, the J call TRBJ2-5; D gene uncertain. The CDR3 extends over 16 amino acids. Per the germline V gene, CDR1 is MGHRA and CDR2 is YSYEKL. Trimming pared 4 bases from V and 0 bases from J, leaving 15 bases between. The CDR3 region is CASSLAPGGYQETQYF. The CDR3 region has the DNA TGCGCCAGCAGCCTCGCTCCAGGCGGCTACCAAGAGACCCAGTACTTC.

The table lists this clone with a few counts. The rearrangement joins TRBV28 to TRBJ1-1; possible D gene TRBD1, 6 bases. Per the germline V gene, CDR1 is MDHEN and CDR2 is SYDVKM. The ends were cut back, 2 bases at V and 9 bases at J, with 10 bases in the middle. The CDR3 has 12 amino acids. CDR3 protein: CASSLRDTQAFF. CDR3 in DNA: TGTGCCAGCAGTTTAAGGGACACCCAAGCTTTCTTT.

In nucleotides, the CDR3 is TGTGCCAGCAGTACGGGACAGGGTAACACCGGGGAGCTGTTTTTT. This gives the protein CASSTGQGNTGELFF. The chain employs TRBV6-5 and TRBJ2-2, with 9 bases matching TRBD1. Per the germline V gene, CDR1 is MNHEY and CDR2 is SVGAGI. The CDR3 runs to 15 residues. V shed 5 bases, J shed 2 bases, and the junction held 3 bases outside the gene matches.

This chain links TRBV5-1 with TRBJ2-1; perhaps TRBD1 as D (8 bases). The CDR3 runs to 16 residues. Trimming took off 1 base at V and 0 bases at J, with 11 bases between the two ends. Germline CDR1 is SGHRS and CDR2 is YFSETQ. CDR3 in amino acids: CASSLTGGVSYNEQFF. As DNA, the CDR3 is TGCGCCAGCAGCTTGACAGGGGGGGTCTCCTACAATGAGCAGTTCTTC.

The rearrangement links TRBV11-1 to TRBJ2-5; TRBD1 matches 9 bases. This CDR3 region has 14 residues. V lost 4 bases and J lost 4; bases outside the gene matches: 4. The germline CDR1 and CDR2 sequences are SGHAT and FQDESV (reference sequence). The chain's CDR3 is CASSSGQGIETQYF. CDR3 in DNA: TGTGCCAGCAGCTCGGGACAGGGAATAGAGACCCAGTACTTC.

This chain joins TRBV15 and TRBJ1-1, with 7 bases that match TRBD1. Germline trimming cut 0 bases from V and 8 bases from J; bases unmatched to any gene: 3. The CDR3 totals 13 residues. From germline, CDR1 is LNHNV and CDR2 YYDKDF (reference sequence). CDR3: CATSRDLTGEAFF. CDR3 nucleotides: TGTGCCACCAGCAGAGATCTGACAGGGGAAGCTTTCTTT.

This chain joins TRBV5-4 and TRBJ2-5; 11 nucleotides align to TRBD1. The CDR3 is 18 residues long. Per the germline V gene, CDR1 is SGHNT and CDR2 is YYREEE (reference sequence). V shed 0 bases, J shed 7 bases, and the junction held 14 bases outside the gene matches. The CDR3 bases are TGTGCCAGCAGCTTGGTTGGACAGGGGGCGGAGGGTGCGAGGACCCAGTACTTC. Its translation is CASSLVGQGAEGARTQYF.

V and J are TRBV7-2 and TRBJ2-7, with 7 bases lining up with TRBD2. This CDR3 has 14 residues. V shed 6 bases and J 0 bases; nucleotides not matched to a gene: 5. In germline, CDR1 is SGHTA, CDR2 FQGNSA. The DNA of the CDR3 is TGTGCCAGCAGGCTCGGGGGGAGCTCCTACGAGCAGTACTTC. This sequence encodes CASRLGGSSYEQYF.

A remark on this clone: Other DNA sequences in this specimen translate into the identical CDR3. The J gene is TRBJ2-3, the V gene TRBV4-2, with D perhaps TRBD2 (5 bases). Per the germline V gene, CDR1 is LGHNA and CDR2 is YNFKEQ. Trimming removed 0 bases from V and 3 bases from J, with 7 bases in between. The CDR3 sequence is 14 residues long. The CDR3 spells CASSQDRGTDTQYF. The CDR3 DNA is TGTGCCAGCAGCCAAGATCGAGGGACAGATACGCAGTATTTT.

A remark on this clone: Other DNA sequences in the same sample also yield this CDR3. The chain has TRBV6-4 and TRBJ1-3, with a possible D match to TRBD1 (5 bases). Germline V gene sequence: CDR1 MRHNA, CDR2 SNTAGT. CDR3 length: 14 residues. V shed 5 bases and J shed 3 bases, with 11 bases lying between them. This chain's CDR3 is CASSPDSNGNTIYF. The DNA for the CDR3 is TGTGCCAGCAGTCCTGACAGCAATGGAAACACCATATATTTT.

This clone has just one count. The V call is TRBV6-5, the J call TRBJ2-7; a possible D gene is TRBD1 (6 bases). The V gene's germline CDR1 is MNHEY and CDR2 SVGAGI. The CDR3 sequence is 14 residues long. Trimming shortened V by 4 bases and J by 2 bases, and 12 bases separated the two germline ends. Here the CDR3 DNA reads TGTGCCAGCAGTTCCCCTGGGGGCCCCTACGAGCAGTACTTC. This codes for CASSSPGGPYEQYF.

The rearrangement uses TRBV9 and TRBJ1-6; D is uncertain. Per germline, CDR1 SGDLS and CDR2 YYNGEE. This CDR3 has 13 residues. V was clipped by 0 bases and J by 11 bases, with 9 bases between them. The CDR3, as DNA: TGTGCCAGCAGCGTAGGGGTGGGCCCACCCCTCCACTTT. Translated, it gives CASSVGVGPPLHF.

The V gene is TRBV27, the J gene TRBJ1-2, with a possible D match to TRBD1 (5 bases). The CDR3 length is 14 residues. Trimming left V 3 bases short and J 7 bases short, with 15 bases between. CDR1 MNHEY and CDR2 SMNVEV come from the germline V gene (reference sequence). CDR3 amino acids: CASSFSEAQGGYTF. CDR3 DNA: TGTGCCAGCAGTTTCTCCGAAGCCCAGGGTGGCTACACCTTC.

V gene TRBV28 combines with J gene TRBJ2-7; D unresolved. This CDR3 comprises 14 residues. Germline V gene data show CDR1 as MDHEN and CDR2 as SYDVKM. The V and J ends lost 7 bases and 0 bases respectively, with 13 bases between them. In DNA form, the CDR3 reads TGTGCCAGCATCCCGCCGTCCGGCTCCTACGAGCAGTACTTC. It is translated as CASIPPSGSYEQYF.

The rearrangement links TRBV6-5 to TRBJ2-7; D assignment may be TRBD1 or TRBD2 (6 bases each). CDR1 MNHEY and CDR2 SVGAGI come from the germline V gene. Trimming stripped 6 bases from V and 1 base from J, with 16 bases between. The CDR3 extends over 15 amino acids. In DNA form, the CDR3 reads TGTGCCAGCAGCCATAGGGGGGAAGGGTCCTACGAGCAGTACTTC. It translates to CASSHRGEGSYEQYF.